A selection of T cell receptor beta chains follows, all from one sample in a study of neurological immune-mediated disorders. In TCRdb, the 5' RACE reads were re-called with MiXCR into one record per CDR3 protein. The sample shows 50,000 or so distinct CDR3 sequences, around 4% of them seen only once. The source material was PBMCs. The origin of the receptors is a man aged 30-40 years with multiple sclerosis. CDR3s include the opening cysteine and the closing phenylalanine or tryptophan. The D gene is left open where the match is weak. Some rows mark clone size as missing; the rest say once, few, many or name a class of expanded clone.

j_gene: TRBJ2-3
v_gene: TRBV7-3
abundance: many
d_gene: NA
CDR3nt: TGTGCCAGCAGCTTTTTGCCAGTAAACACAGATACGCAGTATTTT
CDR3aa: CASSFLPVNTDTQYF

j_gene: TRBJ2-2
v_gene: TRBV5-1
abundance: NA
d_gene: NA
CDR3nt: TGCGCCAGCAGCCCGGGGCGGCCCACGAACACCGGGGAGCTGTTTTTT
CDR3aa: CASSPGRPTNTGELFF

j_gene: TRBJ2-3
v_gene: TRBV6-5
abundance: many
d_gene: TRBD1
CDR3nt: TGTGCCAGCAGTACCGGGACAGCCACAGATACGCAGTATTTT
CDR3aa: CASSTGTATDTQYF

j_gene: TRBJ1-1
v_gene: TRBV6-1
abundance: many
d_gene: NA
CDR3nt: TGTGCCAGCAGTGCATCGACAGTCAGGGCAACTGAAGCTTTCTTT
CDR3aa: CASSASTVRATEAFF

j_gene: TRBJ1-2
v_gene: TRBV5-4
abundance: many
d_gene: TRBD1
CDR3nt: TGTGCCAGCAGCATCGGACAGGTCTATGGCTACACCTTC
CDR3aa: CASSIGQVYGYTF

j_gene: TRBJ1-2
v_gene: TRBV20-1
abundance: many
d_gene: NA
CDR3nt: TGCAGTGCACAAGGCCGACAGGTGGGACGTGGCTACACCTTC
CDR3aa: CSAQGRQVGRGYTF

j_gene: TRBJ1-6
v_gene: TRBV3-1
abundance: NA
d_gene: NA
CDR3nt: TGTGCCAGCAGCCAAGGCCAGGGGCTCTATAATTCACCCCTCAACTTT
CDR3aa: CASSQGQGLYNSPLNF

j_gene: TRBJ2-5
v_gene: TRBV3-1
abundance: NA
d_gene: NA
CDR3nt: TGTGCCAGCAGCCAAGATCTCCGGACGGACCAAGAGGCCCAGTACTTC
CDR3aa: CASSQDLRTDQEAQYF

j_gene: TRBJ2-2
v_gene: TRBV18
abundance: many
d_gene: NA
CDR3nt: TGTGCCAGCTCACCATTCGAAGCAGGGAACACCGGGGAGCTGTTTTTT
CDR3aa: CASSPFEAGNTGELFF

j_gene: TRBJ1-4
v_gene: TRBV5-1
abundance: many
d_gene: NA
CDR3nt: TGCGCCAGCAGCTTGGATCGGGACCGGCGGCAAAAACTGTTTTTT
CDR3aa: CASSLDRDRRQKLFF

j_gene: TRBJ2-3
v_gene: TRBV7-2
abundance: few
d_gene: NA
CDR3nt: TGTGCCAGCACGTTTTTAGGGGCAAGCACAGATACGCAGTATTTT
CDR3aa: CASTFLGASTDTQYF

j_gene: TRBJ2-2
v_gene: TRBV10-1
abundance: many
d_gene: NA
CDR3nt: TGCGCCAGCAGTCACAGGAACACCGGGGAGCTGTTTTTT
CDR3aa: CASSHRNTGELFF

j_gene: TRBJ1-1
v_gene: TRBV30
abundance: many
d_gene: NA
CDR3nt: TGTGCCTGGAGTCAGGGATGGGACACTGAAGCTTTCTTT
CDR3aa: CAWSQGWDTEAFF

j_gene: TRBJ1-5
v_gene: TRBV27
abundance: many
d_gene: NA
CDR3nt: TGTGCCAGCAGTCGAATAGGGGGGCTTGGCAATCAGCCCCAGCATTTT
CDR3aa: CASSRIGGLGNQPQHF

j_gene: TRBJ2-3
v_gene: TRBV5-1
abundance: many
d_gene: NA
CDR3nt: TGCGCCAGCAGCTTGCCTAGCACAGATACGCAGTATTTT
CDR3aa: CASSLPSTDTQYF

j_gene: TRBJ2-1
v_gene: TRBV3-1
abundance: NA
d_gene: TRBD2
CDR3nt: TGTGCCAGCAGCCCTGGGACTAGCCTTCCCGTTCAGTTCTTC
CDR3aa: CASSPGTSLPVQFF

j_gene: TRBJ2-3
v_gene: TRBV15
abundance: NA
d_gene: NA
CDR3nt: TGTGCCACCAGCAGAGGTACAAATAGGAGGTCGGGGGCAGATACGCAGTATTTT
CDR3aa: CATSRGTNRRSGADTQYF

j_gene: TRBJ2-3
v_gene: TRBV7-2
abundance: many
d_gene: NA
CDR3nt: TGTGCCAGCAGCCCCGTGGGGAGCACAGATACGCAGTATTTT
CDR3aa: CASSPVGSTDTQYF

j_gene: TRBJ1-1
v_gene: TRBV20-1
abundance: many
d_gene: NA
CDR3nt: TGCAGTGCTAGATTTGAGGGGGACGACACTGAAGCTTTCTTT
CDR3aa: CSARFEGDDTEAFF

j_gene: TRBJ1-5
v_gene: TRBV30
abundance: many
d_gene: NA
CDR3nt: TGTGCCTGGAGTGCCCTCGGGGGCAATCAGCCCCAGCATTTT
CDR3aa: CAWSALGGNQPQHF

j_gene: TRBJ1-6
v_gene: TRBV27
abundance: medium-sized
d_gene: NA
CDR3nt: TGTGCCAGCAGTTTCTCCGACTCGAGGCCCCTCCACTTT
CDR3aa: CASSFSDSRPLHF

j_gene: TRBJ2-1
v_gene: TRBV7-8
abundance: many
d_gene: TRBD2
CDR3nt: TGTGCCAGCAGCTCCGCGCTAGCGGGAGGGCGGTCGGATGAGCAGTTCTTC
CDR3aa: CASSSALAGGRSDEQFF

j_gene: TRBJ1-2
v_gene: TRBV20-1
abundance: many
d_gene: NA
CDR3nt: TGCAGTGCGAAACGGCAGGGTGGCTACACCTTC
CDR3aa: CSAKRQGGYTF

j_gene: TRBJ2-1
v_gene: TRBV24-1
abundance: many
d_gene: NA
CDR3nt: TGTGCCACCAGTGATGGCCCGTATAGCAATGAGCAGTTCTTC
CDR3aa: CATSDGPYSNEQFF

j_gene: TRBJ2-7
v_gene: TRBV12-3/TRBV12-4
abundance: many
d_gene: NA
CDR3nt: TGTGCCAGCAGGAAAGGGGGACGATACGAGCAGTACTTC
CDR3aa: CASRKGGRYEQYF

j_gene: TRBJ1-2
v_gene: TRBV29-1
abundance: many
d_gene: TRBD1
CDR3nt: TGCAGCGTGGAAAGGACAGGGACTGGCTACACCTTC
CDR3aa: CSVERTGTGYTF

j_gene: TRBJ2-7
v_gene: TRBV29-1
abundance: many
d_gene: TRBD2
CDR3nt: TGCAGCGTTGAACTAGCGGGGGGGCAATACGAGCAGTACTTC
CDR3aa: CSVELAGGQYEQYF

j_gene: TRBJ2-5
v_gene: TRBV20-1
abundance: many
d_gene: NA
CDR3nt: TGCAGTGCTAGTGGGGAGACCCAGTACTTC
CDR3aa: CSASGETQYF

j_gene: TRBJ2-1
v_gene: TRBV7-3
abundance: many
d_gene: NA
CDR3nt: TGTGCCAGCAGCTTAATGGGACTCTCGAGCTCCTACAATGAGCAGTTCTTC
CDR3aa: CASSLMGLSSSYNEQFF

j_gene: TRBJ1-1
v_gene: TRBV7-3
abundance: many
d_gene: NA
CDR3nt: TGTGCCAGCACCCAATCAGCGGGGCAGTTACCTTTCTTT
CDR3aa: CASTQSAGQLPFF

j_gene: TRBJ1-5
v_gene: TRBV18
abundance: NA
d_gene: TRBD1
CDR3nt: TGTGCCAGCTCACCTCGGGCAGGGGGCTTAAGCAATCAGCCCCAGAATTTT
CDR3aa: CASSPRAGGLSNQPQNF

j_gene: TRBJ1-1
v_gene: TRBV12-3/TRBV12-4
abundance: many
d_gene: NA
CDR3nt: TGTGCCAGCAGTTTGATGAACACTGAAGCTTTCTTT
CDR3aa: CASSLMNTEAFF

j_gene: TRBJ1-2
v_gene: TRBV11-2
abundance: many
d_gene: TRBD1
CDR3nt: TGTGCCAGCAGCGGAAAGATGGGACAGATCAACTATGGCTACACCTTC
CDR3aa: CASSGKMGQINYGYTF

j_gene: TRBJ1-5
v_gene: TRBV3-1
abundance: many
d_gene: NA
CDR3nt: TGTGCCAGTGGGACCTCACTTATCAATCAGCCCCAGCATTTT
CDR3aa: CASGTSLINQPQHF

j_gene: TRBJ1-6
v_gene: TRBV12-3/TRBV12-4
abundance: many
d_gene: NA
CDR3nt: TGTGCCAGCAGTTGGGCCAGGGCAAATTCACCCCTCCACTTT
CDR3aa: CASSWARANSPLHF

j_gene: TRBJ1-6
v_gene: TRBV28
abundance: many
d_gene: NA
CDR3nt: TGTGCCAGCAGTCCCTGGACAGATAATTCACCCCTCCACTTT
CDR3aa: CASSPWTDNSPLHF

j_gene: TRBJ2-5
v_gene: TRBV5-1
abundance: many
d_gene: NA
CDR3nt: TGCGCCAGCACCTTACCGGCAGAGACCCAGTACTTC
CDR3aa: CASTLPAETQYF

j_gene: TRBJ1-1
v_gene: TRBV4-1
abundance: once
d_gene: NA
CDR3nt: TGCGCCAGCAGCCAAGGAAAGGAAAGGGGGAATGAAGCTTTCTTT
CDR3aa: CASSQGKERGNEAFF

j_gene: TRBJ2-7
v_gene: TRBV29-1
abundance: many
d_gene: NA
CDR3nt: TGCAGCGTTGGTGAGGGTTCCTACGAGCAGTACTTC
CDR3aa: CSVGEGSYEQYF

j_gene: TRBJ1-4
v_gene: TRBV12-3/TRBV12-4
abundance: many
d_gene: NA
CDR3nt: TGTGCCAGCAGTTCGCCAGCATCCGGGCCCCCGAGTGAAAAACTGTTTTTT
CDR3aa: CASSSPASGPPSEKLFF